Here is one T cell receptor (beta chain) with its context. The data were obtained in a study of blood T cell repertoires in COVID-19. Only in-frame clones appear in the TCRdb table, and some are missing; sequencing was by immunoSEQ multiplex PCR. The sample shows about 220,000 clones, about 87% of them seen only once. The study recruited people aged about 18 to 90 years across 24 US areas. Recovery among Cohort 3 donors was established by two negative PCRs, clearance, or symptom resolution. The CDR3 loop spans 16 amino acids. Per the germline V gene, CDR1 is SGHDN and CDR2 is FVKESK. Trimming removed 0 bases from V and 1 base from J, with 13 bases in between.

The chain carries TRBV14 and TRBJ2-7, with D perhaps TRBD1 (7 bases). This clonotype was sampled from a woman aged 30 to 39 who had recovered from COVID-19. Sample: PBMCs or T cells enriched from blood (not recorded which). The CDR3 loop reads CASSQDRGTASYEQYF. DNA for the CDR3: TGTGCCAGCAGCCAAGATCGGGGGACAGCTTCCTACGAGCAGTACTTC.